The 10 T cell receptor beta chains below were found in one sample sequenced in a study of post-analysis software for immune sequencing data (dated by TCRdb to 2013 to 2016). The investigation overall reported the following: Several TRBV segments, including TRBV5-6, TRBV5-1 and TRBV20-1, were significantly more frequent in patients than controls.

No antigen has been assigned to these receptors. The receptor library was made with PCR. Sequencing relied on an Illumina HiSeq 2500. To reduce PCR and sequencing biases, unique molecular identifiers were incorporated into the TCR beta cDNA libraries. TCRdb trimmed the raw reads at Q25, called clones with MiXCR and kept productive beta chains. One record per CDR3 amino acid sequence lists the most common genes and DNA. The sample table contains roughly 600,000 distinct CDR3 sequences; only one count was recorded for roughly 45% of them. The ten largest clones add up to under 2% of the sample. The specimen sequenced was blood. These receptor sequences come from a girl under 18 with multiple sclerosis.

The chain couples TRBV12-3 or TRBV12-4 to TRBJ2-3; 8 nucleotides align to TRBD2. The CDR3 runs 15 residues. The J segment lost 6 bases and the V segment lost 5 bases, leaving 10 bases of the junction unmatched. The CDR3 DNA follows: TGTGCCAGCAGTCGGACTAGCCCTTCAGAGGATACGCAGTATTTT. This translates into CASSRTSPSEDTQYF.

The chain combines TRBV5-1 with TRBJ1-1; the D gene is possibly TRBD1 (6 bases). The length of the CDR3 is 14 residues. CDR1 and CDR2 (germline): SGHRS, YFSETQ. Trimming cost V 4 bases and J 1 base, with 11 bases left between them. CDR3 loop: CASSAYRANTEAFF. In nucleotides, the CDR3 is TGCGCCAGCAGCGCCTACAGGGCGAACACTGAAGCTTTCTTT.

The sample holds a few counts of this clonotype. The chain carries TRBV10-3 and TRBJ1-2; the D gene is possibly TRBD1 (5 bases). V dropped 5 bases and J dropped 7 bases, with 23 bases sitting between them. Germline V gene lookup returns CDR1 ENHRY and CDR2 SYGVKD. This CDR3 has 16 residues. DNA for the CDR3: TGTGCCATCAGTCTCACTCCTGACAGTCCCTCTATTGGCTACACCTTC. It codes for CAISLTPDSPSIGYTF.

The chain has TRBV6-6 and TRBJ2-1, with 9 bases matching TRBD2. The J segment lost 9 bases and the V segment lost 11 bases, leaving 11 bases of the junction unmatched. Germline V gene sequence: CDR1 MNHNY, CDR2 SVGAGI (reference sequence). This CDR3 has 13 amino acids. The CDR3 reads CAGGGADRGEQFF. The CDR3 DNA reads TGTGCCGGCGGGGGGGCCGATCGGGGTGAGCAGTTCTTC.

This clonotype was counted between two and nine times. The V and J genes are TRBV6-1 and TRBJ2-5; D ambiguous. The CDR3 sequence is 13 residues long. The V gene lost 4 bases and the J gene lost 2 bases, with 8 bases spanning the gap. Germline V gene data show CDR1 as MNHNS and CDR2 as SASEGT. The CDR3 nucleotides are TGTGCCAGCAGTGGGCAGGTTCAAGAGACCCAGTACTTC. As protein: CASSGQVQETQYF.

V gene TRBV24-1 combines with J gene TRBJ2-3; 8 bases align to TRBD2. V shed 3 bases, J shed 8 bases, and the junction held 9 bases outside the gene matches. The CDR3 length is 15 residues. CDR1 is KGHDR and CDR2 is SFDVKD in the germline V gene. CDR3 protein: CATSDRGRSGGTQYF. In DNA form, the CDR3 reads TGTGCCACCAGTGATCGTGGCCGGAGCGGGGGTACGCAGTATTTT.

The chain has TRBV28 and TRBJ1-1; no clear D. Deletions cut 0 bases from V and 4 bases from J, with 9 bases between. The CDR3 is 14 residues long. The germline gives CDR1 MDHEN, CDR2 SYDVKM. In DNA form, the CDR3 reads TGTGCCAGCAGTTTATGGAGGGTGAGCACTGAAGCTTTCTTT. It encodes CASSLWRVSTEAFF.

The J gene is TRBJ1-5, the V gene TRBV9; 8 bases fit TRBD1. The CDR3 is 15 residues long. V lost 3 bases and J lost 3; bases outside the gene matches: 5. CDR1 and CDR2 (germline): SGDLS, YYNGEE. CDR3 DNA: TGTGCCAGCAGCGCGGGACAGGAGATCAATCAGCCCCAGCATTTT. This encodes CASSAGQEINQPQHF.

The chain has TRBV18 and TRBJ2-3; D is unresolved. CDR3 length: 13 amino acids. V was trimmed by 3 bases and J by 3 bases, leaving 7 bases between them. Germline CDR1 is KGHSH and CDR2 is LQKENI. CDR3 loop: CASSPDRTDTQYF. CDR3 in DNA: TGTGCCAGCTCACCGGACCGAACAGATACGCAGTATTTT.

The CDR3 coding sequence is TGCAGCGAACGAATTCTGAGGGGCCAAGAGACCCAGTACTTC. Translation: CSERILRGQETQYF. This chain joins TRBV29-1 and TRBJ2-5; D may be TRBD1 or TRBD2 (5 bases each). The CDR3 extends over 14 amino acids. The germline V and J ends were trimmed by 7 bases and 1 base, with 16 bases remaining between them. The germline V gene encodes CDR1 SQVTM and CDR2 ANQGSEA.